Described below is a single T cell receptor (beta chain) sequence and its context. Its antigen is unidentified. TCRdb keeps only in-frame clones here, not all; method: immunoSEQ multiplex PCR. Of 70,000 or so clones listed, around 86% are singletons. The CDR3 consists of 12 residues. Germline values: CDR1 LNHDA, CDR2 SQIVND (reference sequence). Losses at the gene ends were 6 bases for V and 6 bases for J; bases not matched to a gene: 5. The data belong to a study of OX40 agonist ivuxolimab in advanced cancers. Points from the study as a whole: More expanded clones were seen, on average, in CD8+ T cells than in CD4+. At 0.1 to 3.0 mg/kg and by week 6, CD4+ and CD8+ T cells in the blood had expanded clonally.

The rearrangement joins TRBV19 to TRBJ2-7; 7 bases line up with TRBD1. The sequenced sample was CD4+ or CD8+ T cells sorted from blood, obtained in a trial of the OX40 agonist ivuxolimab. The receptor comes from an adult with an advanced solid tumor such as melanoma, head and neck, liver or kidney cancer. CDR3 residues: CASRSGTAEQYF. The CDR3 DNA follows: TGTGCCAGTAGGTCCGGGACAGCCGAGCAGTACTTC.